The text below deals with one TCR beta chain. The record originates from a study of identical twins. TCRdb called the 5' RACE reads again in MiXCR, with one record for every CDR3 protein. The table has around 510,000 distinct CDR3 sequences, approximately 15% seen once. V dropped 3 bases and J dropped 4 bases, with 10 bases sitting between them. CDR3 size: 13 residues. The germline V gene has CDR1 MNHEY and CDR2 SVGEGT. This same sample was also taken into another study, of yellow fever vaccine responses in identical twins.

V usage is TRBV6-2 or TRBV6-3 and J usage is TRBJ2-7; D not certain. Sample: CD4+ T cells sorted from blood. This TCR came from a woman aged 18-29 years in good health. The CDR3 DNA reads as TGTGCCAGCAGTTATACGGATCCGTACGAGCAGTACTTC. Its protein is CASSYTDPYEQYF.